These 9 T cell receptor beta chains were sequenced from one sample in a study of blood T cell repertoires in COVID-19. The data were produced by immunoSEQ multiplex PCR, yet TCRdb's version contains in-frame clones alone and is incomplete. The sample lists 200,000 to 250,000 clones, nearly 85% seen once, with over 1% in the top ten. Sample: peripheral blood. Receptors were obtained from a woman aged 25 to 39 with COVID-19, enrolled during active disease.

This clone was counted a few times. The chain recombines TRBV7-2 with TRBJ2-2, with D perhaps TRBD1 (6 bases). CDR3 size: 14 residues. V gave up 5 bases and J gave up 2 bases, with 9 bases separating them. Germline CDR1 is SGHTA and CDR2 is FQGNSA. Here the CDR3 DNA reads TGTGCCAGCAGCACCGGGACAAACACCGGGGAGCTGTTTTTT. Translating it yields CASSTGTNTGELFF.

The V gene is TRBV5-1, the J gene TRBJ1-2; no firm D call. CDR1 and CDR2 (germline): SGHRS, YFSETQ. The CDR3 has 14 residues. The ends were cut back, 2 bases at V and 8 bases at J, with 16 bases in the middle. The CDR3 sequence is CASSFKAPPGGYTF. In nucleotides, the CDR3 is TGCGCCAGCAGCTTCAAGGCGCCCCCGGGGGGCTACACCTTC.

The chain employs TRBV3-1 (or the pseudogene TRBV3-2) and TRBJ2-1; 8 bases agree with TRBD2. J gave up 7 bases and V 5 bases, and 10 bases lay outside the gene matches. The CDR3 has 15 residues. From germline, CDR1 is LGHDT and CDR2 YNNKEL (reference sequence). CDR3 nucleotide sequence: TGTGCCAGCAGCGCGGAAAGCGGGAGTAGGAATGAGCAGTTCTTC. Amino acid sequence: CASSAESGSRNEQFF.

The DNA of the CDR3 is TGTGCCAGCAGCCCATTGAGGCTATCCACCTACGAGCAGTACTTC. Its translation: CASSPLRLSTYEQYF. The J gene is TRBJ2-7, the V gene TRBV5-6; D gene ambiguous. V lost 4 bases and J lost 2, with 16 bases in between. CDR1 is SGHDT, CDR2 YYEEEE, per germline. CDR3 length equals 15 residues.

The chain has TRBV5-4 and TRBJ2-3; possible D gene TRBD2, 7 bases. This CDR3 has 15 amino acids. Trimming cost V 0 bases and J 4 bases, with 12 bases left between them. CDR1 and CDR2 (germline): SGHNT, YYREEE (reference sequence). The CDR3 is CASSLAGGGADTQYF. CDR3 bases: TGTGCCAGCAGCTTGGCGGGGGGCGGGGCAGATACGCAGTATTTT.

This chain links TRBV5-4 with TRBJ2-5; TRBD2 aligns across 7 bases. V lost 2 bases to trimming and J lost 1 base; unmatched junction nucleotides: 5. The length of the CDR3 is 15 residues. Germline CDR1 and CDR2: SGHNT and YYREEE (reference sequence). CDR3 sequence reads: CASSLVGGVQETQYF. The CDR3 bases are TGTGCCAGCAGCTTAGTTGGGGGGGTCCAAGAGACCCAGTACTTC.

This sequence joins TRBV19 and TRBJ2-2; maybe TRBD2 (6 bases). The CDR3 has 15 amino acids. CDR1 is LNHDA, CDR2 SQIVND, per germline (reference sequence). V lost 5 bases, J lost 1 base, and 11 bases lay in between. The CDR3 sequence: CASSPEGWNTGELFF. CDR3 bases: TGTGCCAGTAGTCCGGAGGGATGGAACACCGGGGAGCTGTTTTTT.

The chain carries TRBV28 and TRBJ2-1; 7 bases agree with TRBD1. Germline lookup yields CDR1 MDHEN and CDR2 SYDVKM. V dropped 6 bases and J dropped 7; count of bases not matched to a gene: 12. The CDR3 covers 15 residues. Here the CDR3 DNA reads TGTGCCAGCAGCCGGAATAAAGGACAGGTGAATGAGCAGTTCTTC. Protein: CASSRNKGQVNEQFF.

This chain links TRBV3-1 (or the pseudogene TRBV3-2) with TRBJ2-7; maybe TRBD1 (6 bases). The V end was cut by 1 base, the J end by 3 bases, with 13 bases between. This CDR3 has 15 residues. Germline CDR1 is LGHDT and CDR2 is YNNKEL (reference sequence). CDR3 protein: CASSQGGGMVYEQYF. CDR3 bases: TGTGCCAGCAGCCAAGGAGGGGGAATGGTCTACGAGCAGTACTTC.